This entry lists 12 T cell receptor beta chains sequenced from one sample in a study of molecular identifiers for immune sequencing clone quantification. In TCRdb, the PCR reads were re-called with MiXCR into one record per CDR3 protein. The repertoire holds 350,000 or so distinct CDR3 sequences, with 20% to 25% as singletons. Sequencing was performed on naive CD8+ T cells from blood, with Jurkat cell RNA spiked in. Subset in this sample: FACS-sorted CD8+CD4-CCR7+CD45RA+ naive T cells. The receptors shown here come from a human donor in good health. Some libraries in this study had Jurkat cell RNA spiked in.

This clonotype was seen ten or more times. The CDR3 coding sequence is TGTGCCAGCAGTTTACTAGCGGGAAATTTCGAGCAGTACTTC. This sequence encodes CASSLLAGNFEQYF. This sequence joins TRBV28 and TRBJ2-7, with 9 positions matching TRBD2. V gave up 2 bases and J gave up 6 bases; unmatched junction bases: 5. Germline CDR1 is MDHEN and CDR2 is SYDVKM. This CDR3 is 14 amino acids long.

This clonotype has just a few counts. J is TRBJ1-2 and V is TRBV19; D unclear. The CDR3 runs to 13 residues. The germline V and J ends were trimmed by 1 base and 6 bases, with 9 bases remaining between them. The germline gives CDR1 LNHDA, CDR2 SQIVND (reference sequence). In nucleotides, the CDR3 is TGTGCCAGTAGTATAGGTCGGAGCGATGGCTACACCTTC. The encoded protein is CASSIGRSDGYTF. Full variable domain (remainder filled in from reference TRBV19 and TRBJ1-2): DGGITQSPKYLFRKEGQNVTLSCEQNLNHDAMYWYRQDPGQGLRLIYYSQIVNDFQKGDIAEGYSVSREKKESFPLTVTSAQKNPTAFYLCASSIGRSDGYTFGSGTRLTVV.

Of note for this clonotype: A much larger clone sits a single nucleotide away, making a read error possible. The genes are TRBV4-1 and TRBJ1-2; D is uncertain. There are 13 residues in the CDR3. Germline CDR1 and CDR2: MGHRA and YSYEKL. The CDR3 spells CASSQVPAEGCTF. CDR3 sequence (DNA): TGCGCCAGCAGCCAAGTACCAGCGGAAGGCTGCACCTTC.

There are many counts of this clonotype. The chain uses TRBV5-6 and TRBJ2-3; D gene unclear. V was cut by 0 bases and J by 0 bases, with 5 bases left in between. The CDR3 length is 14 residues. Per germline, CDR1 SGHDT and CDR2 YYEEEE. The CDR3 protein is CASSLGYSTDTQYF. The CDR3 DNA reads TGTGCCAGCAGCTTGGGTTACAGCACAGATACGCAGTATTTT.

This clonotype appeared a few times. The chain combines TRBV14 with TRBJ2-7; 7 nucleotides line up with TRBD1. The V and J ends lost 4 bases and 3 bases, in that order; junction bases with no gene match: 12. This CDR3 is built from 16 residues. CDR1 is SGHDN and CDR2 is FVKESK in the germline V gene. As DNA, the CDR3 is TGTGCCAGCAGCCCCCCGACAGGGACCCTACACTACGAGCAGTACTTC. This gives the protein CASSPPTGTLHYEQYF.

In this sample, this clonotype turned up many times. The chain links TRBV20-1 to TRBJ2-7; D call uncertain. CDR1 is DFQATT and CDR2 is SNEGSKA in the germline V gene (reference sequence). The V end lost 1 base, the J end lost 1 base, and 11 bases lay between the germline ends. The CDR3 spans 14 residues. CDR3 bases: TGCAGTGCTAGAGGACCGACCCGATCCTACGAGCAGTACTTC. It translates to CSARGPTRSYEQYF.

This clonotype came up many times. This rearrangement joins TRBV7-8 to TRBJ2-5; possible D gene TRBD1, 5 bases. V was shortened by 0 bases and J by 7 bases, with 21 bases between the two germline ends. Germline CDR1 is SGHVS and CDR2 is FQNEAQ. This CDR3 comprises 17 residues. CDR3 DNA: TGTGCCAGCAGCTTAGCAGGCCCAGGGCAGGGTATGGGGACCCAGTACTTC. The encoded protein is CASSLAGPGQGMGTQYF.

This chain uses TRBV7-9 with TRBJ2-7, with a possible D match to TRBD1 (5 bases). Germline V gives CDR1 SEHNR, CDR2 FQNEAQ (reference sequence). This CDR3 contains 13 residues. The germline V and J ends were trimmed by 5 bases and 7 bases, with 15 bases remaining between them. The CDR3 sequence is CASSLEQGREQYF. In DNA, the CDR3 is TGTGCCAGCAGCCTAGAGCAGGGTCGGGAGCAGTACTTC.

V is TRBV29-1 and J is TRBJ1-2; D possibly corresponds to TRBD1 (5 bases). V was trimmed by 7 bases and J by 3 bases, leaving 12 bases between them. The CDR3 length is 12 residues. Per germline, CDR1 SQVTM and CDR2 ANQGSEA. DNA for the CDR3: TGCAGCGCTGAGGGGTCTCACTATGGCTACACCTTC. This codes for CSAEGSHYGYTF. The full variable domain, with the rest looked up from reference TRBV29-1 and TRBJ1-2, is SAVISQKPSRDICQRGTSLTIQCQVDSQVTMMFWYRQQPGQSLTLIATANQGSEATYESGFVIDKFPISRPNLTFSTLTVSNMSPEDSSIYLCSAEGSHYGYTFGSGTRLTVV.

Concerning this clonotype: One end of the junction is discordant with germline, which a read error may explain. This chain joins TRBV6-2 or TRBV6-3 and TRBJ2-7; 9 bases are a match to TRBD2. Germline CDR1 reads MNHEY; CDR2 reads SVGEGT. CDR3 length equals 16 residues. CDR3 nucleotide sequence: TGTGCCAGCAGTTACTCGGCTAGCGGGGCCTCCTATGAGCAGTACTTC. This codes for CASSYSASGASYEQYF.

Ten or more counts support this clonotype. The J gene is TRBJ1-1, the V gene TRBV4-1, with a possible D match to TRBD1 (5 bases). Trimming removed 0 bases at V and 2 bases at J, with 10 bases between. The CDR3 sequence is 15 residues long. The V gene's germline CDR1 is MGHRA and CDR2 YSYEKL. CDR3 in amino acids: CASSQDRQTNTEAFF. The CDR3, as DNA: TGCGCCAGCAGCCAAGATCGACAGACAAACACTGAAGCTTTCTTT.

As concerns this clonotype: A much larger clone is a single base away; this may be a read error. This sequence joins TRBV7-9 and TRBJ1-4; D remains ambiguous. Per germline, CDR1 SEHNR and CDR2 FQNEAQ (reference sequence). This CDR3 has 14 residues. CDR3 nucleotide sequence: TGTGCCGGCAGCTTAGGGTCCAGAGGTGAAAAACTGTTTTTT. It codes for CAGSLGSRGEKLFF. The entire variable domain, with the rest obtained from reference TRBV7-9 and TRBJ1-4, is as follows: DTGVSQNPRHKITKRGQNVTFRCDPISEHNRLYWYRQTLGQGPEFLTYFQNEAQLEKSRLLSDRFSAERPKGSFSTLEIQRTEQGDSAMYLCAGSLGSRGEKLFFGSGTQLSVL.